The 5 T cell receptor beta chains in this list originate from one sample, sequenced in a study of cytomegalovirus exposure and HLA in healthy donors. Both 60 Vbeta primers and 13 Jbeta primers went into the PCR. TCRdb keeps only in-frame clones here, not all; method: immunoSEQ multiplex PCR. The sample data list roughly 80,000 clones. Sequencing was done on a sample of PBMCs. The receptors shown here come from a girl aged 5 to 17 in good health and CMV-seropositive.

CDR3 DNA: TGTGCCAGCAGTCAGAATACCCTTGAAGCTTTCTTT. It translates to CASSQNTLEAFF. This chain links TRBV2 with TRBJ1-1; D call uncertain. V shed 5 bases and J shed 7 bases, with 11 bases lying between them. Germline CDR1 and CDR2: SNHLY and FYNNEI. The CDR3 has 12 residues. The full variable domain, its missing parts supplied by reference TRBV2 and TRBJ1-1, is EPEVTQTPSHQVTQMGQEVILRCVPISNHLYFYWYRQILGQKVEFLVSFYNNEISEKSEIFDDQFSVERPDGSNFTLKIRSTKLEDSAMYFCASSQNTLEAFFGQGTRLTVV.

The rearrangement uses TRBV18 and TRBJ2-7; a possible D gene is TRBD1 (5 bases). CDR1 and CDR2 (germline): KGHSH, LQKENI. Deletions cut 2 bases from V and 5 bases from J, with 19 bases between. The CDR3 spans 16 residues. DNA of the CDR3: TGTGCCAGCTCACCATCTCGCGCCTCCAGGGTCGACGAGCAGTACTTC. Its translation is CASSPSRASRVDEQYF.

The V call is TRBV20-1, the J call TRBJ1-6, with 7 positions matching TRBD1. The CDR3 covers 11 residues. Germline-derived CDR1 and CDR2 are DFQATT and SNEGSKA (reference sequence). With 6 bases clipped from V and 10 bases from J, the junction kept 3 bases outside the gene matches. The CDR3 sequence: CSARQGSPLHF. CDR3 coding DNA: TGCAGTGCCAGACAGGGATCACCCCTCCACTTT.

This chain joins TRBV25-1 and TRBJ2-2; D is uncertain. Trimming pared 1 base from V and 1 base from J, leaving 7 bases between. The CDR3 length is 15 residues. The V gene's germline CDR1 is MGHDK and CDR2 SYGVNS. The CDR3 nucleotides are TGTGCCAGCAGTGAATCCCGAGAGAACACCGGGGAGCTGTTTTTT. This encodes CASSESRENTGELFF.

The chain recombines TRBV6-5 with TRBJ1-1; D call uncertain. Germline V gene lookup returns CDR1 MNHEY and CDR2 SVGAGI. Trimming left V 0 bases short and J 1 base short, with 12 bases between. The CDR3 has 16 amino acids. CDR3 region: CASSYSGQFGNTEAFF. The CDR3 DNA reads as TGTGCCAGCAGTTACTCGGGCCAATTCGGGAACACTGAAGCTTTCTTT.